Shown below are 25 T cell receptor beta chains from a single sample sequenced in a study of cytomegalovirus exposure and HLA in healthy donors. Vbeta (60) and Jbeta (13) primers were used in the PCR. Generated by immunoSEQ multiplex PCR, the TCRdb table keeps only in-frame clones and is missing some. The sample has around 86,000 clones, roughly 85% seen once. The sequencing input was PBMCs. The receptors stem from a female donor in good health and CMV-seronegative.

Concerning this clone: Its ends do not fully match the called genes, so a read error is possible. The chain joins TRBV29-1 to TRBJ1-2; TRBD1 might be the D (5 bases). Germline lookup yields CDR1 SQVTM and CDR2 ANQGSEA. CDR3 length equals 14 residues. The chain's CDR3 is CSVESSRGVGGYSF. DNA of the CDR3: TGCAGCGTTGAATCCTCAAGGGGTGTAGGTGGCTACTCCTTC.

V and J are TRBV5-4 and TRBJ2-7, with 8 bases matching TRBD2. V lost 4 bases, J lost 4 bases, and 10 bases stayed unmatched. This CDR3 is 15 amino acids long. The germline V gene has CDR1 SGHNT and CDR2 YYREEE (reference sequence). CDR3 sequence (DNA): TGTGCCAGCAGCGTCGACAGCGGGAGTGGTTACGAGCAGTACTTC. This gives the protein CASSVDSGSGYEQYF.

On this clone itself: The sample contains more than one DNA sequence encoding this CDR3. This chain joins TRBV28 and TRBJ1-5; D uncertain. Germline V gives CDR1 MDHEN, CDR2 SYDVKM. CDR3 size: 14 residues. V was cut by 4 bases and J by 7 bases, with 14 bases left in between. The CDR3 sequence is CASSSNRGLQPQHF. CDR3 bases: TGTGCCAGCAGTTCTAACCGGGGATTGCAGCCCCAGCATTTT. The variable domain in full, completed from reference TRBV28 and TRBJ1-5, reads DVKVTQSSRYLVKRTGEKVFLECVQDMDHENMFWYRQDPGLGLRLIYFSYDVKMKEKGDIPEGYSVSREKKERFSLILESASTNQTSMYLCASSSNRGLQPQHFGDGTRLSIL.

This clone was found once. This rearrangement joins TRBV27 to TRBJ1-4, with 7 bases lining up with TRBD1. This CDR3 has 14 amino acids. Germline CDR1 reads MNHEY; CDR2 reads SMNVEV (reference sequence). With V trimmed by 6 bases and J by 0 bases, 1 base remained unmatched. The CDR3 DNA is TGTGCCAGCAGAGGGACAGCAACTAATGAAAAACTGTTTTTT. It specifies CASRGTATNEKLFF.

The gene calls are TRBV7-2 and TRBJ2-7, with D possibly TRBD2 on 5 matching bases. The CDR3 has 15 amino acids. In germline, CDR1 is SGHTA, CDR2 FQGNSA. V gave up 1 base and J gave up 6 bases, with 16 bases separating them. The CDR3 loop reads CASSLDTSRIGEQYF. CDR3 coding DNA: TGTGCCAGCAGCTTAGATACTAGTAGGATTGGCGAGCAGTACTTC.

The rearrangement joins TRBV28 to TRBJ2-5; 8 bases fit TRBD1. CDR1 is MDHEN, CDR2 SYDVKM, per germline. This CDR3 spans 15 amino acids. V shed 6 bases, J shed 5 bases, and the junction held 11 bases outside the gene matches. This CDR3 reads CASSLHDRGVETQYF. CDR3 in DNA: TGTGCCAGCAGCTTACACGACAGGGGTGTGGAGACCCAGTACTTC.

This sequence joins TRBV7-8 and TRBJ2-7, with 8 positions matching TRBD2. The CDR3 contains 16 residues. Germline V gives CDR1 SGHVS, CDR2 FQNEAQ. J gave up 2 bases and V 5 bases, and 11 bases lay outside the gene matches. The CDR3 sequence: CASSPYRIAGTYEQYF. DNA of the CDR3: TGTGCCAGCAGCCCCTACCGGATAGCGGGGACCTACGAGCAGTACTTC.

In DNA form, the CDR3 reads TGTGCCACCAGCCCCAGTTGGGACAGGGGTTATGGCTACACCTTC. Translated: CATSPSWDRGYGYTF. The rearrangement joins TRBV15 to TRBJ1-2; TRBD1 agrees at 10 bases. V lost 5 bases, J lost 5 bases, and 8 bases stayed unmatched. The CDR3 runs to 15 residues. The germline CDR1 and CDR2 sequences are LNHNV and YYDKDF (reference sequence).

The CDR3 reads CAISEAGGNTEAFF. The CDR3 DNA is TGTGCCATCAGTGAGGCAGGGGGCAACACTGAAGCTTTCTTT. This rearrangement joins TRBV10-3 to TRBJ1-1; 8 nucleotides match TRBD1. V shed 2 bases, J shed 2 bases, and the junction held 1 base outside the gene matches. The CDR3 length is 14 residues. The V gene's germline CDR1 is ENHRY and CDR2 SYGVKD.

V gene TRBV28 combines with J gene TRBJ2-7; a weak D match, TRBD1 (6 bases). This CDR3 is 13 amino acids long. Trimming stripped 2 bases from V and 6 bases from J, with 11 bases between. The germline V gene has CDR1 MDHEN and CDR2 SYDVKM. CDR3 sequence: CASSLGAQGEQYF. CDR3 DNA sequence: TGTGCCAGCAGTTTAGGGGCACAGGGCGAGCAGTACTTC.

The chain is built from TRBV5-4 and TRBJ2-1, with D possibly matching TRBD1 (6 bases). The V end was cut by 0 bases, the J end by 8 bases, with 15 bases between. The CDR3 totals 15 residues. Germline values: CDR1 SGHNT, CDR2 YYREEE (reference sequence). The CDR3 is CASSLGQGGFYEQFF. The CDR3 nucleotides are TGTGCCAGCAGCTTGGGGCAAGGGGGTTTCTATGAGCAGTTCTTC. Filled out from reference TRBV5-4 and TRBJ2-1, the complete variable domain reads ETGVTQSPTHLIKTRGQQVTLRCSSQSGHNTVSWYQQALGQGPQFIFQYYREEENGRGNFPPRFSGLQFPNYSSELNVNALELDDSALYLCASSLGQGGFYEQFFGPGTRLTVL.

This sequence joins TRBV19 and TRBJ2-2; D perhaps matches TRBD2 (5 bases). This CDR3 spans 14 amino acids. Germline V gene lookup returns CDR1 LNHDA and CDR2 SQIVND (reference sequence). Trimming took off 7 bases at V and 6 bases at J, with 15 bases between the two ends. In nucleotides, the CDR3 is TGTGCCAGTACCGCTACTAGGTTGGCCGGGGAGCTGTTTTTT. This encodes CASTATRLAGELFF.

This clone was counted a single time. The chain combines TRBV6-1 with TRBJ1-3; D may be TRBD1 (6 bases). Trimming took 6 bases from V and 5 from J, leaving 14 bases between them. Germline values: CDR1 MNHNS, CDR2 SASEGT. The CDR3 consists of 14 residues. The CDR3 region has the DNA TGTGCCAGCAGCCACAGGGAGGGCAGAAACACCATATATTTT. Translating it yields CASSHREGRNTIYF.

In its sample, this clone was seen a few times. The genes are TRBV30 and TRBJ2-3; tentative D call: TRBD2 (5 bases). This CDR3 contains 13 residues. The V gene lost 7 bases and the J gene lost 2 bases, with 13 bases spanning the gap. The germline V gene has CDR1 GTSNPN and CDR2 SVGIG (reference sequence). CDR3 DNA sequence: TGTGCCTACGGACTCGACCTCACAGATACGCAGTATTTT. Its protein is CAYGLDLTDTQYF.

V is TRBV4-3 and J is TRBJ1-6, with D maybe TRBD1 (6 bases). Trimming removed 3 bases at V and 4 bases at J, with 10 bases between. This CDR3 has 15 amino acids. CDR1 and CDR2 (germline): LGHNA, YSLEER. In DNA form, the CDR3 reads TGCGCCAGCAGCCAGGGACAACTTTATAATTCACCCCTCCACTTT. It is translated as CASSQGQLYNSPLHF.

CDR3 region: CASSLAPGVRGPSTDTQYF. The CDR3 bases are TGCGCCAGCAGCTTGGCCCCGGGAGTGAGGGGGCCTAGCACAGATACGCAGTATTTT. The chain uses TRBV5-1 and TRBJ2-3, with D possibly TRBD1 on 7 matching bases. CDR1 and CDR2 from the germline V gene are SGHRS and YFSETQ. V lost 0 bases, J lost 0 bases, and 20 bases lay in between. The CDR3 extends over 19 amino acids.

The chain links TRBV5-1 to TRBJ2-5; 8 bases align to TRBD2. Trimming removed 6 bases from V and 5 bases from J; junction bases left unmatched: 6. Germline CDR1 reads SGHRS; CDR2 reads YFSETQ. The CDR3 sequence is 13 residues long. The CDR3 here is CASKAAGVETQYF. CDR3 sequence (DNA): TGCGCCAGCAAAGCAGCGGGGGTGGAGACCCAGTACTTC.

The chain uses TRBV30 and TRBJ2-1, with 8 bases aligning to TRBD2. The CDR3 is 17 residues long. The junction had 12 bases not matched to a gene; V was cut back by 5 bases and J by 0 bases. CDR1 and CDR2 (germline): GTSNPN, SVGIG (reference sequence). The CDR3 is CAWRSIAGLSSYNEQFF. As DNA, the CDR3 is TGTGCCTGGCGGTCGATAGCGGGGCTGAGCTCCTACAATGAGCAGTTCTTC. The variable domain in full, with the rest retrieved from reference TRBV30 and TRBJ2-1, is SQTIHQWPATLVQPVGSPLSLECTVEGTSNPNLYWYRQAAGRGLQLLFYSVGIGQISSEVPQNLSASRPQDRQFILSSKKLLLSDSGFYLCAWRSIAGLSSYNEQFFGPGTRLTVL.

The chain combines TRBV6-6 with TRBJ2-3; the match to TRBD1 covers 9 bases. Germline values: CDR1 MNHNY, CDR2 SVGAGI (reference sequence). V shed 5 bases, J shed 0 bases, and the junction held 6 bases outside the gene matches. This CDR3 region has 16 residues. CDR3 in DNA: TGTGCCAGCAGTAAGACAGGGGGGGGAAGCACAGATACGCAGTATTTT. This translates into CASSKTGGGSTDTQYF.

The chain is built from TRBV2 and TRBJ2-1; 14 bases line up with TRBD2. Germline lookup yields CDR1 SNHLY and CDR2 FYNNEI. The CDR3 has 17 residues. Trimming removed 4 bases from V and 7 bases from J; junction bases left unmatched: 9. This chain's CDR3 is CASSGSTSGRALNEQFF. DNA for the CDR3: TGTGCCAGCAGTGGATCGACTAGCGGGAGGGCCCTGAATGAGCAGTTCTTC.

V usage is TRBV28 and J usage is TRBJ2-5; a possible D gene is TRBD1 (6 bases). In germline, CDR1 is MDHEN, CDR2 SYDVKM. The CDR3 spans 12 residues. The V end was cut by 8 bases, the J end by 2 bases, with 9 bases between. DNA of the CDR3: TGTGCCAGCCGGACAGTTCAAGAGACCCAGTACTTC. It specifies CASRTVQETQYF.

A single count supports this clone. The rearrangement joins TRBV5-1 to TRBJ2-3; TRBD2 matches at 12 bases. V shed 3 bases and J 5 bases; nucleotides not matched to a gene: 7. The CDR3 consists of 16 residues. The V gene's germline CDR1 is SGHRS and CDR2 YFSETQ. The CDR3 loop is CASSSLLAGGGDTQYF. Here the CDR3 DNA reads TGCGCCAGCAGCTCCCTACTAGCGGGAGGAGGAGATACGCAGTATTTT.

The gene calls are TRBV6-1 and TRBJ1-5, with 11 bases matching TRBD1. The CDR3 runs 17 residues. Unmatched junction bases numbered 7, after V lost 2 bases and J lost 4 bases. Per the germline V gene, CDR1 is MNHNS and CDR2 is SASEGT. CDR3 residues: CASSEPWGQGGNQPQHF. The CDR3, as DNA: TGTGCCAGCAGTGAACCCTGGGGACAGGGGGGGAATCAGCCCCAGCATTTT.

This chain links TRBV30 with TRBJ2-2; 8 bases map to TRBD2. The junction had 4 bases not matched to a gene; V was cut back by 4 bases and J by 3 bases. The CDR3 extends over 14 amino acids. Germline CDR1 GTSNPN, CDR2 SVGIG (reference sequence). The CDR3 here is CAWTAGAYTGELFF. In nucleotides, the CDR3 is TGTGCCTGGACAGCGGGGGCCTACACCGGGGAGCTGTTTTTT.

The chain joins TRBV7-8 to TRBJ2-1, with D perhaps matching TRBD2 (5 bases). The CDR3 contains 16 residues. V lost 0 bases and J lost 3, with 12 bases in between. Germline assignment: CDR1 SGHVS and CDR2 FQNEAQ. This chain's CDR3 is CASSLAAGIFYNEQFF. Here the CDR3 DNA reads TGTGCCAGCAGCTTAGCTGCCGGGATCTTCTACAATGAGCAGTTCTTC.